This T cell receptor (beta chain) comes out of a study of cytomegalovirus exposure and HLA in healthy donors. With 60 Vbeta and 13 Jbeta primers, the PCR was carried out. This table comes from immunoSEQ multiplex PCR, and its TCRdb copy is limited to in-frame clones, with some not included. The sample has 150,000 to 200,000 clones, around 75% seen once. Findings and caveats of the study: Researchers counted 150 to 200 TCR beta chains as cytomegalovirus-associated. As a later analysis showed, a missense DCLRE1C variant was linked to trimming of TCR beta V- and J-genes.

It was healthy bone marrow donors who served as donors. V lost 0 bases and J lost 5; bases outside the gene matches: 3. Per the germline V gene, CDR1 is SGHTA and CDR2 is FQGNSA. The CDR3 is 15 residues long. Notes on this clone: As yet, its antigen is unknown.

The sequence derives from a male donor in good health and CMV-seronegative. Sequencing input: PBMCs. This chain links TRBV7-2 with TRBJ2-1; 8 nucleotides agree with TRBD1. The CDR3 bases are TGTGCCAGCAGCTTAGCGGGCAGGGGGCACAATGAGCAGTTCTTC. Translation gives CASSLAGRGHNEQFF. The full variable domain, its missing parts supplied by reference TRBV7-2 and TRBJ2-1, is GAGVSQSPSNKVTEKGKDVELRCDPISGHTALYWYRQSLGQGLEFLIYFQGNSAPDKSGLPSDRFSAERTGGSVSTLTIQRTQQEDSAVYLCASSLAGRGHNEQFFGPGTRLTVL.